This paragraph reports one T cell receptor (beta chain). The antigen remains undetermined. The source of the sample is a study of OX40 agonist ivuxolimab in advanced cancers. Study information: The patients received ivuxolimab by intravenous route every 2 weeks at 0.01 to 10 mg/kg. Prior checkpoint blockade (anti-PD-1, anti-PD-L1 or anti-CTLA-4) was permitted; 40% had it.

Germline values: CDR1 LNHDA, CDR2 SQIVND (reference sequence). The CDR3 contains 15 residues. Trimming left V 4 bases short and J 8 bases short, with 17 bases between. Some clones are missing from TCRdb's copy, which holds only in-frame ones; the method was immunoSEQ multiplex PCR. The sample has 82,000 or so clones; around 85% are singletons. Study-wide results and caveats: The mean number of expanded clones was higher in CD8+ T cells than in CD4+. It was also the case that some nonresponders had low normalized T-cell clonal expansion.

The sequence derives from an adult with an advanced solid tumor such as melanoma, head and neck, liver or kidney cancer. The sample here was CD4+ or CD8+ T cells sorted from blood, taken in a trial of the OX40 agonist ivuxolimab. The V call is TRBV19, the J call TRBJ1-4; tentative D call: TRBD1 (5 bases). The CDR3 sequence: CASSKGPHGKEKLFF. The DNA for the CDR3 is TGTGCCAGTAGTAAGGGGCCCCATGGGAAAGAAAAACTGTTTTTT.